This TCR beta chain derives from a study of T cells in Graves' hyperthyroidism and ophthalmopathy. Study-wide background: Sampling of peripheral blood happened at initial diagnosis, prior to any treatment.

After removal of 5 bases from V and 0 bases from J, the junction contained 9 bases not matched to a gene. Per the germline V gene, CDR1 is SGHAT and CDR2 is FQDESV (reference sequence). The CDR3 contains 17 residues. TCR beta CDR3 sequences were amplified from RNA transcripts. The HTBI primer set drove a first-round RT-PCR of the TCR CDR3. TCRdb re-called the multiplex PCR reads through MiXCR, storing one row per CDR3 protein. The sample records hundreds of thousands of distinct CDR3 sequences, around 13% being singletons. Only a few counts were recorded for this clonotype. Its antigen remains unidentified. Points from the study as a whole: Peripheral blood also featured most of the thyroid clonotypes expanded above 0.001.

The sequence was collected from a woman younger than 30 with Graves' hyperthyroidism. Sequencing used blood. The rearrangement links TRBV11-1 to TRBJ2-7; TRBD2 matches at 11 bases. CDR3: CASSLIPGLAVSYEQYF. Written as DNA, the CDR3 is TGTGCCAGCAGCCTTATACCGGGACTAGCGGTCTCCTACGAGCAGTACTTC. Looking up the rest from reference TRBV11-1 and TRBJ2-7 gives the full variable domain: EAEVAQSPRYKITEKSQAVAFWCDPISGHATLYWYRQILGQGPELLVQFQDESVVDDSQLPKDRFSAERLKGVDSTLKIQPAELGDSAMYLCASSLIPGLAVSYEQYFGPGTRLTVT.